These 30 T cell receptor beta chains were sequenced from one sample in a study of blood T cell repertoires in COVID-19. Clones were sequenced by immunoSEQ multiplex PCR, and TCRdb holds only the in-frame ones, with some missing. The table records roughly 150,000 clones, 70% to 85% of them present only once. The sample comprised peripheral blood. Receptor source: a man aged 80 or over with COVID-19, enrolled during active disease.

The J gene is TRBJ2-3, the V gene TRBV2; 9 positions match TRBD1. J was trimmed by 6 bases and V by 4 bases; bases with no gene match: 5. Germline-derived CDR1 and CDR2 are SNHLY and FYNNEI. The CDR3 length is 14 residues. The CDR3 sequence is CASSGTGVTDTQYF. CDR3 nucleotides: TGTGCCAGCAGTGGGACAGGGGTTACGGATACGCAGTATTTT.

The chain recombines TRBV3-1 (or the pseudogene TRBV3-2) with TRBJ2-5; 15 nucleotides line up with TRBD2. The CDR3 contains 18 residues. Unmatched junction bases numbered 9, after V lost 4 bases and J lost 3 bases. CDR1 is LGHDT and CDR2 is YNNKEL in the germline V gene (reference sequence). The CDR3 nucleotides are TGTGCCAGCAGCCCCGGGACTAGCGGGGGGTTACCGAAAGAGACCCAGTACTTC. It is translated as CASSPGTSGGLPKETQYF.

The genes are TRBV9 and TRBJ1-6, with D possibly TRBD1 on 6 matching bases. In germline, CDR1 is SGDLS, CDR2 YYNGEE. V shed 4 bases and J shed 9 bases, with 17 bases lying between them. The CDR3 contains 15 residues. Here the CDR3 reads CASSSTQGLASPLHF. In DNA form, the CDR3 reads TGTGCCAGCAGCTCCACACAGGGTTTGGCTTCACCCCTCCACTTT.

The chain joins TRBV7-9 to TRBJ1-5; no clear D gene. Trimming removed 5 bases at V and 5 bases at J, with 10 bases between. Germline V gene sequence: CDR1 SEHNR, CDR2 FQNEAQ (reference sequence). This CDR3 is 13 amino acids long. The CDR3 is CASSPGVDQPQHF. CDR3 nucleotides: TGTGCCAGCAGCCCCGGGGTTGATCAGCCCCAGCATTTT.

V and J are TRBV15 and TRBJ2-3, with 9 bases identical to TRBD2. This CDR3 region has 17 residues. V gave up 4 bases and J gave up 2 bases; unmatched junction bases: 10. CDR1 LNHNV and CDR2 YYDKDF come from the germline V gene (reference sequence). CDR3 loop: CATSIAGGGAPTDTQYF. Here the CDR3 DNA reads TGTGCCACCAGCATTGCGGGCGGGGGGGCCCCCACAGATACGCAGTATTTT.

The chain uses TRBV15 and TRBJ1-1; D ambiguous. Trimming left V 0 bases short and J 6 bases short, with 17 bases between. CDR1 and CDR2 from the germline V gene are LNHNV and YYDKDF (reference sequence). The CDR3 has 16 residues. The CDR3 DNA is TGTGCCACCAGCAGAGATGTTTTTACGGGATGGGCTGAAGCTTTCTTT. It translates to CATSRDVFTGWAEAFF.

V is TRBV12-3 or TRBV12-4 and J is TRBJ2-7, with D unresolved. With 3 bases removed from V and 0 bases from J, the gap between germline ends came to 6 bases. The CDR3 covers 13 residues. CDR3 amino acids: CASSFWSSYEQYF. The CDR3 DNA reads as TGTGCCAGCAGTTTCTGGAGCTCCTACGAGCAGTACTTC.

This sequence joins TRBV29-1 and TRBJ1-1, with 7 nucleotides matching TRBD1. The CDR3 has 13 residues. The V and J ends lost 4 bases and 1 base, in that order; junction bases with no gene match: 3. Per the germline V gene, CDR1 is SQVTM and CDR2 is ANQGSEA. This CDR3 is CSVAYRGNTEAFF. The CDR3 coding sequence is TGCAGCGTTGCCTACAGGGGGAACACTGAAGCTTTCTTT.

The CDR3 DNA reads TGTGCCAGCAGCGCTTTACAGGGTGGAAACACCATATATTTT. Amino acid sequence: CASSALQGGNTIYF. The chain employs TRBV9 and TRBJ1-3; TRBD1 might be the D (6 bases). The CDR3 is made up of 14 amino acids. Germline loops: CDR1 SGDLS, CDR2 YYNGEE. V was shortened by 3 bases and J by 3 bases, with 10 bases between the two germline ends.

V gene TRBV9 combines with J gene TRBJ2-2; possibly TRBD2 for D (5 bases). V shed 0 bases and J shed 7 bases, with 13 bases lying between them. Germline V gene sequence: CDR1 SGDLS, CDR2 YYNGEE. The CDR3 length is 15 residues. Here the CDR3 reads CASSVEATGIGELFF. The CDR3 coding sequence is TGTGCCAGCAGCGTAGAAGCTACGGGGATCGGGGAGCTGTTTTTT. Using reference TRBV9 and TRBJ2-2 for the parts outside the CDR3, the full variable domain is DSGVTQTPKHLITATGQRVTLRCSPRSGDLSVYWYQQSLDQGLQFLIQYYNGEERAKGNILERFSAQQFPDLHSELNLSSLELGDSALYFCASSVEATGIGELFFGEGSRLTVL.

Of note for this clone: In the same sample, other DNA sequences code for this CDR3. The gene calls are TRBV6-5 and TRBJ1-2; 10 bases fit TRBD1. J lost 4 bases, V lost 6 bases, and 2 bases had no gene match. CDR3 length: 13 residues. The V gene's germline CDR1 is MNHEY and CDR2 SVGAGI. The CDR3 nucleotides read TGTGCCAGCAGCCGGACAGGGGGCTATGGCTACACCTTC. It encodes CASSRTGGYGYTF.

The CDR3 protein is CASGFGQGARYGYTF. In nucleotides, the CDR3 is TGTGCTAGTGGTTTTGGACAGGGGGCTCGCTATGGCTACACCTTC. The V call is TRBV12-5, the J call TRBJ1-2; 11 nucleotides agree with TRBD1. V dropped 3 bases and J dropped 4; count of bases not matched to a gene: 4. Germline CDR1 LGHNT, CDR2 FRNRAP. This CDR3 spans 15 amino acids.

This CDR3 reads CASSINRNSPLHF. CDR3 bases: TGTGCCAGTAGTATAAACAGAAATTCACCCCTCCACTTT. This rearrangement joins TRBV19 to TRBJ1-6; D is unclear. V gave up 2 bases and J gave up 7 bases, with 6 bases separating them. CDR3 length: 13 amino acids. From germline, CDR1 is LNHDA and CDR2 SQIVND (reference sequence).

This clone was observed a handful of times. The gene calls are TRBV4-1 and TRBJ1-5; 7 bases fit TRBD1. V gave up 1 base and J gave up 6 bases; unmatched junction bases: 9. The germline V gene has CDR1 MGHRA and CDR2 YSYEKL. The CDR3 extends over 16 amino acids. CDR3 amino acids: CASSQVVTGFRQPQHF. The DNA for the CDR3 is TGCGCCAGCAGCCAAGTCGTGACAGGGTTCCGTCAGCCCCAGCATTTT.

The CDR3 region is CASSYSSGVRGYTF. The CDR3 nucleotides read TGTGCCAGCAGTTACTCCTCAGGGGTACGTGGCTACACCTTC. The chain has TRBV6-5 and TRBJ1-2, with a weak D call TRBD1 (6 bases). Germline V gene lookup returns CDR1 MNHEY and CDR2 SVGAGI. Trimming stripped 0 bases from V and 7 bases from J, with 12 bases between. The CDR3 length is 14 residues.

This clone was detected once. The rearrangement joins TRBV9 to TRBJ2-1; 9 nucleotides align to TRBD1. The V gene end was trimmed by 0 bases and the J gene end by 6 bases; junction bases not matched to a gene: 10. The germline V gene has CDR1 SGDLS and CDR2 YYNGEE. The CDR3 runs to 17 residues. Here the CDR3 reads CASSVAAGQGPPNEQFF. CDR3 sequence (DNA): TGTGCCAGCAGCGTAGCCGCCGGACAGGGGCCACCCAATGAGCAGTTCTTC. Variable domain in full (rest from reference TRBV9 and TRBJ2-1): DSGVTQTPKHLITATGQRVTLRCSPRSGDLSVYWYQQSLDQGLQFLIQYYNGEERAKGNILERFSAQQFPDLHSELNLSSLELGDSALYFCASSVAAGQGPPNEQFFGPGTRLTVL.

V gene TRBV10-3 combines with J gene TRBJ1-2, with D possibly TRBD1 on 5 matching bases. Trimming left V 1 base short and J 3 bases short, with 9 bases between. CDR3 length: 14 residues. Looked up from germline, CDR1 is ENHRY and CDR2 is SYGVKD. The CDR3 DNA reads TGTGCCATCAGTGAGTTCGGCAGGGACTATGGCTACACCTTC. Translating it yields CAISEFGRDYGYTF.

This clone was counted between two and nine times. The gene calls are TRBV6-2 or TRBV6-3 and TRBJ1-2; weak D call: TRBD1 (6 bases). With 4 bases removed from V and 3 bases from J, the gap between germline ends came to 21 bases. CDR1 is MNHEY and CDR2 is SVGEGT in the germline V gene. CDR3 size: 17 residues. The CDR3 nucleotides are TGTGCCAGCAGTTTCAACCCCGGACAGTCTTCAGACTATGGCTACACCTTC. Translation gives CASSFNPGQSSDYGYTF.

The chain uses TRBV9 and TRBJ2-3; no reliable D call. Between the trimmed V and J ends, which lost 4 bases and 0 bases, there was a span of 6 bases. The CDR3 covers 13 residues. Per germline, CDR1 SGDLS and CDR2 YYNGEE. In DNA form, the CDR3 reads TGTGCCAGCAGCCCATTTAGCACAGATACGCAGTATTTT. Amino acids: CASSPFSTDTQYF.

The rearrangement uses TRBV15 and TRBJ1-1, with D hard to call. V was cut by 9 bases and J by 3 bases, with 17 bases left in between. Germline CDR1 LNHNV, CDR2 YYDKDF (reference sequence). The CDR3 contains 14 residues. CDR3 protein: CATTRKREDTEAFF. Written as DNA, the CDR3 is TGTGCCACAACTCGAAAGAGGGAGGACACTGAAGCTTTCTTT. Variable domain in full (rest from reference TRBV15 and TRBJ1-1): DAMVIQNPRYQVTQFGKPVTLSCSQTLNHNVMYWYQQKSSQAPKLLFHYYDKDFNNEADTPDNFQSRRPNTSFCFLDIRSPGLGDTAMYLCATTRKREDTEAFFGQGTRLTVV.

Only a few counts were recorded for this clone. V is TRBV11-2 and J is TRBJ1-1, with D uncertain. CDR3 size: 15 residues. Germline assignment: CDR1 SGHAT and CDR2 FQNNGV. Trimming removed 1 base from V and 3 bases from J, with 12 bases in between. The CDR3, as DNA: TGTGCCAGCAGCTTAGCCCGAGGGTTACACACTGAAGCTTTCTTT. This translates into CASSLARGLHTEAFF.

This clone was detected many times. The chain uses TRBV4-2 and TRBJ1-2, with TRBD1 matching over 9 bases. This CDR3 has 19 residues. V lost 0 bases to trimming and J lost 1 base; unmatched junction nucleotides: 12. The V gene's germline CDR1 is LGHNA and CDR2 YNFKEQ. CDR3 coding DNA: TGTGCCAGCAGCCAAGATATTACTCGGACAGGGGACCTTAACTATGGCTACACCTTC. This sequence encodes CASSQDITRTGDLNYGYTF.

The V and J genes are TRBV2 and TRBJ1-6, with TRBD1 identical over 7 bases. CDR1 is SNHLY, CDR2 FYNNEI, per germline. V dropped 8 bases and J dropped 7; count of bases not matched to a gene: 5. The CDR3 runs to 13 residues. The CDR3 sequence: CASRDSRNSPLHF. CDR3 sequence (DNA): TGTGCCAGCCGGGACAGTCGGAATTCACCCCTCCACTTT. Drawing the rest from reference TRBV2 and TRBJ1-6, the complete variable domain is EPEVTQTPSHQVTQMGQEVILRCVPISNHLYFYWYRQILGQKVEFLVSFYNNEISEKSEIFDDQFSVERPDGSNFTLKIRSTKLEDSAMYFCASRDSRNSPLHFGNGTRLTVT.

DNA for the CDR3: TGTGCCACCAGAAAGCACGCAACTAATGAAAAACTGTTTTTT. It specifies CATRKHATNEKLFF. This chain links TRBV15 with TRBJ1-4, with D hard to call. Germline CDR1 is LNHNV and CDR2 is YYDKDF (reference sequence). The CDR3 totals 14 residues. The V end lost 6 bases, the J end lost 0 bases, and 8 bases lay between the germline ends.

J is TRBJ2-2 and V is TRBV3-1 (or the pseudogene TRBV3-2), with 10 bases fitting TRBD1. The CDR3 is 15 residues long. Germline CDR1 LGHDT, CDR2 YNNKEL (reference sequence). J was trimmed by 6 bases and V by 4 bases; bases with no gene match: 5. The CDR3 spells CASSPLGQGSGELFF. DNA of the CDR3: TGTGCCAGCAGCCCATTGGGACAGGGGTCCGGGGAGCTGTTTTTT.

The rearrangement links TRBV4-2 to TRBJ2-3; 10 positions match TRBD2. V lost 0 bases to trimming and J lost 1 base; unmatched junction nucleotides: 7. Germline CDR1 is LGHNA and CDR2 is YNFKEQ. This CDR3 contains 18 residues. CDR3 sequence reads: CASSQDKAGGLRTDTQYF. CDR3 nucleotide sequence: TGTGCCAGCAGCCAAGATAAAGCGGGGGGGCTGCGCACAGATACGCAGTATTTT.

DNA of the CDR3: TGTGCCAGCTCACCCGCCGGGACAGTCTACAATGAGCAGTTCTTC. Protein: CASSPAGTVYNEQFF. The genes are TRBV18 and TRBJ2-1, with 7 bases that match TRBD1. The CDR3 has 15 residues. Germline trimming cut 3 bases from V and 3 bases from J; bases unmatched to any gene: 5. Germline V lookup: CDR1 KGHSH, CDR2 LQKENI.

Worth noting for this clone: At one end the junction does not follow the germline gene, possibly because of a read error. The rearrangement uses TRBV3-1 (or the pseudogene TRBV3-2) and TRBJ1-6, with 7 bases identical to TRBD1. The germline V gene has CDR1 LGHDT and CDR2 YNNKEL (reference sequence). The CDR3 length is 14 residues. The CDR3 sequence: CASSLRGRGSPPHF. The CDR3 nucleotides are TGTGCCAGCAGCCTGAGGGGGCGCGGGTCACCCCCCCACTTT.

The V and J genes are TRBV11-3 and TRBJ2-5, with D perhaps TRBD1 (5 bases). Germline V gives CDR1 SGHNT, CDR2 YENEEA. V gave up 5 bases and J gave up 4 bases, with 11 bases separating them. The CDR3 has 13 residues. CDR3: CASSPGGAETQYF. The CDR3, as DNA: TGTGCCAGCAGCCCTGGTGGGGCAGAGACCCAGTACTTC.

This chain connects TRBV19 to TRBJ1-5; 7 positions match TRBD1. The CDR3 extends over 14 amino acids. Germline V gene data show CDR1 as LNHDA and CDR2 as SQIVND (reference sequence). V was clipped by 1 base and J by 7 bases; unmatched bases: 4. The CDR3 protein is CASSIGQGLQPQHF. The CDR3 DNA sequence: TGTGCCAGTAGTATAGGACAGGGTTTACAGCCCCAGCATTTT. The whole variable domain, filled in from reference TRBV19 and TRBJ1-5, reads DGGITQSPKYLFRKEGQNVTLSCEQNLNHDAMYWYRQDPGQGLRLIYYSQIVNDFQKGDIAEGYSVSREKKESFPLTVTSAQKNPTAFYLCASSIGQGLQPQHFGDGTRLSIL.